A selection of T cell receptor beta chains follows, all from one sample in a study of blood T cells in healthy people across ages. Via MiXCR, TCRdb re-called the 5' RACE reads, giving one row per CDR3 protein. This table holds 780,000 or so distinct CDR3 sequences, roughly 50% found once. The sample comprised blood. The receptors shown here come from a man aged 40-50 years in good health. Both conserved end residues are part of each CDR3. The D gene is left open where the match is weak. Size is stated for part of the rows, as once, few or many counts, or as a class when the clone is expanded.

v_gene: TRBV27; j_gene: TRBJ2-7; d_gene: NA; abundance: NA; CDR3nt: TGTGCCAGCAGTTTAGTGGCGGTCCTAGAACGCGAGCAGTACTTC; CDR3aa: CASSLVAVLEREQYF
v_gene: TRBV6-1; j_gene: TRBJ1-5; d_gene: NA; abundance: NA; CDR3nt: TGTGCCAGCAGTGTCGCAAAGGGACAGCCCCAGCATTTT; CDR3aa: CASSVAKGQPQHF
v_gene: TRBV4-1; j_gene: TRBJ2-5; d_gene: NA; abundance: NA; CDR3nt: TGCGCCAGCAGCCAGGCTACCAGCGAAGAGACCCAGTACTTC; CDR3aa: CASSQATSEETQYF
v_gene: TRBV20-1; j_gene: TRBJ2-1; d_gene: NA; abundance: NA; CDR3nt: TGCAGTGCTAGAAACCGGGACAAGCTCTACAATGAGCAGTTCTTC; CDR3aa: CSARNRDKLYNEQFF
v_gene: TRBV30; j_gene: TRBJ1-5; d_gene: TRBD1; abundance: NA; CDR3nt: TGTGCCCTAGGGGGCGGGGGGGGCAATCAGCCCCAGCATTTT; CDR3aa: CALGGGGGNQPQHF
v_gene: TRBV27; j_gene: TRBJ2-3; d_gene: NA; abundance: NA; CDR3nt: TGTGCCAGCAGTGCAAGAGATACGCAGTATTTT; CDR3aa: CASSARDTQYF
v_gene: TRBV7-2; j_gene: TRBJ2-3; d_gene: TRBD1; abundance: NA; CDR3nt: TGTGCCAGCAGCCCGGACAGGAGAGCCACAGATGCGCAGTCTTTT; CDR3aa: CASSPDRRATDAQSF
v_gene: TRBV3-1; j_gene: TRBJ1-6; d_gene: NA; abundance: NA; CDR3nt: TGTGCCAGCAGCCAAAGGATGGATTCACCCCTCCACTTT; CDR3aa: CASSQRMDSPLHF
v_gene: TRBV4-1; j_gene: TRBJ2-7; d_gene: TRBD2; abundance: few; CDR3nt: TGCGCCAGCAGCCCCACTCCGATTGTAGCGGGAGGGCTTATTTACGAGCAGTACTTC; CDR3aa: CASSPTPIVAGGLIYEQYF
v_gene: TRBV10-3; j_gene: TRBJ2-7; d_gene: TRBD1; abundance: NA; CDR3nt: TGTGCCATCAGCTCGGGACAGGGTTTATACGAGCAGTACTTC; CDR3aa: CAISSGQGLYEQYF
v_gene: TRBV27; j_gene: TRBJ1-4; d_gene: NA; abundance: NA; CDR3nt: TGTGCCAGCAGTCCGCAAAGGAGTACTGAAAAACTGTTTTTT; CDR3aa: CASSPQRSTEKLFF
v_gene: TRBV27; j_gene: TRBJ2-3; d_gene: NA; abundance: few; CDR3nt: TGTGCCAGCAGTTTATTGGGGCAGGGTGGCACAGATACGCAGTATTTT; CDR3aa: CASSLLGQGGTDTQYF
v_gene: TRBV24-1; j_gene: TRBJ2-2; d_gene: NA; abundance: NA; CDR3nt: TGTGCCGCTGCGAGCCGACAGAATCCCACCGGGGAGCTGTTTTTT; CDR3aa: CAAASRQNPTGELFF
v_gene: TRBV28; j_gene: TRBJ1-2; d_gene: NA; abundance: few; CDR3nt: TGTGCCAGCAGTTTAGTGGGGGTTGACTATGGCTACACCTTC; CDR3aa: CASSLVGVDYGYTF
v_gene: TRBV4-2; j_gene: TRBJ2-1; d_gene: NA; abundance: NA; CDR3nt: TGTGCCAGCAGCCAAGTGTGGGACCCCCAGGGAGAGTTCTTC; CDR3aa: CASSQVWDPQGEFF
v_gene: TRBV4-2; j_gene: TRBJ1-1; d_gene: NA; abundance: NA; CDR3nt: TGTGCCAGCAGCCAGGAAAGACAAGGATTTGGACCCCAGAACACTGAAGCTTTCTTT; CDR3aa: CASSQERQGFGPQNTEAFF
v_gene: TRBV14; j_gene: TRBJ2-7; d_gene: TRBD1; abundance: few; CDR3nt: TGTGCCAGCAGCAAAAGACAGGGTGGGTCTTACGAGCAGTACTTC; CDR3aa: CASSKRQGGSYEQYF
v_gene: TRBV20-1; j_gene: TRBJ1-2; d_gene: TRBD1; abundance: NA; CDR3nt: TGCAGTGCTAGAGATCCGGACAGGGGGCACTATGGCTACACCTTC; CDR3aa: CSARDPDRGHYGYTF
v_gene: TRBV6-1; j_gene: TRBJ2-5; d_gene: TRBD1; abundance: NA; CDR3nt: TGTGCCAGCAGTGGGACAGGGGGGAGGAGAGAGACCCAGTACTTC; CDR3aa: CASSGTGGRRETQYF
v_gene: TRBV5-4; j_gene: TRBJ2-7; d_gene: NA; abundance: NA; CDR3nt: TGTGCCAGCAGCTGGGGAGGGGGCGGTGAGCAGTACTTC; CDR3aa: CASSWGGGGEQYF
v_gene: TRBV27; j_gene: TRBJ1-5; d_gene: NA; abundance: once; CDR3nt: TGTGCCAGCAGTTTTTCCTTAAATCAGCCCCAGCATTTT; CDR3aa: CASSFSLNQPQHF
v_gene: TRBV20-1; j_gene: TRBJ2-7; d_gene: NA; abundance: few; CDR3nt: TGCAGTGCTACGGACTACGTGGAGCAGTACTTC; CDR3aa: CSATDYVEQYF
v_gene: TRBV12-3/TRBV12-4; j_gene: TRBJ1-3; d_gene: NA; abundance: NA; CDR3nt: TGTGCCAGCAGTTTGACAGGCGGCTCTGGAAACACCATATATTTT; CDR3aa: CASSLTGGSGNTIYF
v_gene: TRBV29-1; j_gene: TRBJ2-2; d_gene: NA; abundance: once; CDR3nt: TGCAGCGTTGGGAGGACCGAGGGCACCGGGGAGCTGTTTTTT; CDR3aa: CSVGRTEGTGELFF
v_gene: TRBV7-2; j_gene: TRBJ2-7; d_gene: TRBD1; abundance: NA; CDR3nt: TGTGCCAGCAGCTTAGGACAGGGGATTGCGTACGAGCAGTACTTC; CDR3aa: CASSLGQGIAYEQYF
v_gene: TRBV3-1; j_gene: TRBJ1-2; d_gene: NA; abundance: NA; CDR3nt: TGTGCCAGCAGCCTCCCATCGGCCTATGGCTACACCTTC; CDR3aa: CASSLPSAYGYTF
v_gene: TRBV7-8; j_gene: TRBJ2-5; d_gene: NA; abundance: NA; CDR3nt: TGTGCCAGCAGCTTAGTGGCGGTCCAGGGAGAGACCCAGTACTTC; CDR3aa: CASSLVAVQGETQYF
v_gene: TRBV7-2; j_gene: TRBJ2-1; d_gene: NA; abundance: NA; CDR3nt: TGTGCCAGCGACAGGTTAAACTACAATGAGCAGTTCTTC; CDR3aa: CASDRLNYNEQFF
v_gene: TRBV7-4; j_gene: TRBJ2-5; d_gene: TRBD1; abundance: NA; CDR3nt: TGTGCCAGCAGCTTCCCCTCCCCGAAGGACAGGCTCCGACCCGTGATACAAGAGACCCAGTACTTC; CDR3aa: CASSFPSPKDRLRPVIQETQYF
v_gene: TRBV5-1; j_gene: TRBJ1-2; d_gene: NA; abundance: once; CDR3nt: TGCGCCAGCAGCTTGGGCGGGGTGTCCTATGGCTACACCTTC; CDR3aa: CASSLGGVSYGYTF
v_gene: TRBV9; j_gene: TRBJ2-7; d_gene: TRBD2; abundance: NA; CDR3nt: TGTGCCAGCAGCGTAGGCGGGGGGGCGGGCGAGCAGTACTTC; CDR3aa: CASSVGGGAGEQYF
v_gene: TRBV30; j_gene: TRBJ1-6; d_gene: TRBD1; abundance: few; CDR3nt: TGTGCCTGGAGTGTATCCCGGGACAGCAGCTTAAATTCACCCCTCCACTTT; CDR3aa: CAWSVSRDSSLNSPLHF
v_gene: TRBV27; j_gene: TRBJ2-1; d_gene: TRBD1; abundance: NA; CDR3nt: TGTGCCAGCAGCCGAGACAGGGAACCCTACAATGAGCAGTTCTTC; CDR3aa: CASSRDREPYNEQFF
v_gene: TRBV7-8; j_gene: TRBJ1-2; d_gene: NA; abundance: NA; CDR3nt: TGTGCCAGCAAGGCGAGGGTAGGCCAGGTCTATGGCTACACCTTC; CDR3aa: CASKARVGQVYGYTF
v_gene: TRBV12-3/TRBV12-4; j_gene: TRBJ2-5; d_gene: TRBD1; abundance: NA; CDR3nt: TGTGCCAGCAGTTTTTTGACAGGGGGGGAAGAGACCCAGTACTTC; CDR3aa: CASSFLTGGEETQYF
v_gene: TRBV5-1; j_gene: TRBJ2-1; d_gene: NA; abundance: few; CDR3nt: TGCGCCAGCAGCTTGGGGTCAGACTACAATGAGCAGTTCTTC; CDR3aa: CASSLGSDYNEQFF
v_gene: TRBV5-6; j_gene: TRBJ2-2; d_gene: NA; abundance: once; CDR3nt: TGTGCCAGCAGCTTCAGGCAAGGGGGTCGTCGGGAGCTGTTTTTT; CDR3aa: CASSFRQGGRRELFF
v_gene: TRBV7-6; j_gene: TRBJ2-7; d_gene: NA; abundance: few; CDR3nt: TGTGCCAGCAGCTTAGAGCCAGGGGGGGATTACGAGCAGTACTTC; CDR3aa: CASSLEPGGDYEQYF
v_gene: TRBV7-3; j_gene: TRBJ1-6; d_gene: NA; abundance: NA; CDR3nt: TGTGCCAGCAGCTTCAACGGAGGGATTAATTCACCCCTCCACTTT; CDR3aa: CASSFNGGINSPLHF
v_gene: TRBV5-5; j_gene: TRBJ1-2; d_gene: TRBD1; abundance: few; CDR3nt: TGTGCCAGCAGCTTGGATCAATATCGGACAGGGCGAGACTATGGCTACACCTTC; CDR3aa: CASSLDQYRTGRDYGYTF
v_gene: TRBV7-3; j_gene: TRBJ2-7; d_gene: NA; abundance: NA; CDR3nt: TGTGCCAGCAGCTCGGGACACCACCCTTACAAGCAGTACTTC; CDR3aa: CASSSGHHPYKQYF
v_gene: TRBV29-1; j_gene: TRBJ2-1; d_gene: TRBD2; abundance: NA; CDR3nt: TGCAGCGATCGGGGGGGGAGCTCCTACAATGAGCAGTTCTTC; CDR3aa: CSDRGGSSYNEQFF
v_gene: TRBV29-1; j_gene: TRBJ2-7; d_gene: NA; abundance: NA; CDR3nt: TGCAGCGTTGCGGACGTTGGTTCCTACGAGCAGTACTTC; CDR3aa: CSVADVGSYEQYF
v_gene: TRBV27; j_gene: TRBJ2-1; d_gene: NA; abundance: once; CDR3nt: TGTGCCAGCAGTTTATACCAGGGGCTCTACAATGAGCAGTTCTTC; CDR3aa: CASSLYQGLYNEQFF
v_gene: TRBV20-1; j_gene: TRBJ2-7; d_gene: TRBD1; abundance: NA; CDR3nt: TGCAGTGCTCCCCACCCGGGACAGGGGGCATACGAGCAGTACTTC; CDR3aa: CSAPHPGQGAYEQYF
v_gene: TRBV6-5; j_gene: TRBJ1-2; d_gene: NA; abundance: NA; CDR3nt: TGTGCCAGCGACTCAGGGGCCGGTGGCTACACCTTC; CDR3aa: CASDSGAGGYTF
v_gene: TRBV14; j_gene: TRBJ1-2; d_gene: NA; abundance: NA; CDR3nt: TGTGCCAGCAGCCAAGACCTGGGAGAATTCTATGGCTACACCTTC; CDR3aa: CASSQDLGEFYGYTF
v_gene: TRBV6-4; j_gene: TRBJ2-5; d_gene: NA; abundance: NA; CDR3nt: TGTGCCAGCAGCGGACAGCCCCAAGAGACCCAGTACTTC; CDR3aa: CASSGQPQETQYF
v_gene: TRBV12-3/TRBV12-4; j_gene: TRBJ1-4; d_gene: NA; abundance: once; CDR3nt: TGTGCCAGCAGTTTAGGCAGCATAGCAGGAAAACTGTTTTTT; CDR3aa: CASSLGSIAGKLFF
v_gene: TRBV5-1; j_gene: TRBJ2-4; d_gene: NA; abundance: NA; CDR3nt: TGCGCCAGCAGCTTGGTGGGGGGGCGCGGGATGTGTGAGCAGTACTTC; CDR3aa: CASSLVGGRGMCEQYF
v_gene: TRBV5-1; j_gene: TRBJ2-5; d_gene: NA; abundance: NA; CDR3nt: TGCGCCAGCAGCCGTCAGCCTCTGAACCAAGAGACTCAGTACTTC; CDR3aa: CASSRQPLNQETQYF
v_gene: TRBV29-1; j_gene: TRBJ2-3; d_gene: NA; abundance: few; CDR3nt: TGCAGCGTTGAACAGAGAGACCGCACAGATACGCAGTATTTT; CDR3aa: CSVEQRDRTDTQYF
v_gene: TRBV9; j_gene: TRBJ1-4; d_gene: TRBD1; abundance: NA; CDR3nt: TGTGCCAGCAGCGTAGCTGACAGGGGTCGGGAAAAACTGTTTTTT; CDR3aa: CASSVADRGREKLFF
v_gene: TRBV7-2; j_gene: TRBJ2-1; d_gene: TRBD1; abundance: NA; CDR3nt: TGTGCCAGCAGCTTAGGACCGGGACAGGGATATGAGCAGTTCTTC; CDR3aa: CASSLGPGQGYEQFF